These 16 T cell receptor beta chains were sequenced from one sample in a study of response to subunit inactivated influenza vaccine. TCRdb analysed the RT-PCR reads with MiXCR anew, one entry per CDR3 protein. The table lists about 540,000 distinct CDR3 sequences, roughly a quarter of them singletons. These data are also associated with another study on T cells expressing NK-cell markers. From that report: TCR beta cDNA was made by 5'RACE template switching with UMIs.

The input for sequencing was CD4+ T cells sorted from PBMCs, taken 11 to 12 days after vaccination. The receptors come from a man aged 45-65 years who received an inactivated influenza vaccine.

There are a few counts of this clonotype. The J gene is TRBJ1-6, the V gene TRBV7-8, with 9 nucleotides matching TRBD1. The CDR3 extends over 14 amino acids. CDR1 and CDR2 from the germline V gene are SGHVS and FQNEAQ. The trim removed 2 bases at V and 9 bases at J, leaving 2 bases unmatched. CDR3 sequence: CASSLNRGRSPLHF. DNA for the CDR3: TGTGCCAGCAGCTTAAACAGGGGGCGTTCACCCCTCCACTTT.

This clonotype turned up a few times. The V call is TRBV9, the J call TRBJ2-7; D unclear. Germline V CDR1 and CDR2: SGDLS, YYNGEE. The CDR3 spans 14 residues. The V gene lost 0 bases and the J gene lost 8 bases, with 15 bases spanning the gap. CDR3 amino acids: CASSVGGSSLQQYF. Written as DNA, the CDR3 is TGTGCCAGCAGCGTAGGGGGATCAAGCCTACAGCAGTACTTC.

This clonotype showed up just a few times. J is TRBJ1-5 and V is TRBV5-4; 8 nucleotides align to TRBD1. The CDR3 has 21 amino acids. Germline V gives CDR1 SGHNT, CDR2 YYREEE (reference sequence). The V and J ends lost 2 bases and 1 base, in that order; junction bases with no gene match: 20. The CDR3 DNA follows: TGTGCCAGCAGCTTTGTATATCCGAGACAGGGGCGCAAGGCAAGCAATCAGCCCCAGCATTTT. This codes for CASSFVYPRQGRKASNQPQHF.

The chain carries TRBV7-6 and TRBJ2-7; the match to TRBD1 covers 8 bases. CDR1 SGHVS and CDR2 FNYEAQ come from the germline V gene. Unmatched junction bases numbered 4, after V lost 4 bases and J lost 5 bases. The CDR3 runs 13 residues. The CDR3, as DNA: TGTGCCAGCAGCTCCCGGGACAGGAACGAGCAGTACTTC. Its translation is CASSSRDRNEQYF.

The chain links TRBV20-1 to TRBJ2-5, with D perhaps TRBD2 (7 bases). The CDR3 is 16 amino acids. The germline V gene has CDR1 DFQATT and CDR2 SNEGSKA (reference sequence). Trimming took 0 bases from V and 9 from J, leaving 23 bases between them. DNA of the CDR3: TGCAGTGCTAGAGATTACACAGGGACGGGCCGGGGGGCCCAGTACTTC. It yields the protein CSARDYTGTGRGAQYF.

This clonotype came up a few times. The rearrangement uses TRBV5-1 and TRBJ2-6; D gene uncertain. This CDR3 region has 16 residues. Trimming stripped 2 bases from V and 0 bases from J, with 9 bases between. Germline CDR1 reads SGHRS; CDR2 reads YFSETQ. The chain's CDR3 is CASSLMSLSGANVLTF. The CDR3 region has the DNA TGCGCCAGCAGCTTAATGAGTCTCTCTGGGGCCAACGTCCTGACTTTC.

The chain carries TRBV9 and TRBJ2-2; 7 nucleotides match TRBD2. The trim removed 4 bases at V and 4 bases at J, leaving 4 bases unmatched. The CDR3 covers 14 residues. Germline values: CDR1 SGDLS, CDR2 YYNGEE. CDR3 DNA sequence: TGTGCCAGCAGCCTAGCGGCTTCCACCGGGGAGCTGTTTTTT. Translation gives CASSLAASTGELFF.

The chain links TRBV6-6 to TRBJ2-5; maybe TRBD1 (5 bases). Trimming cost V 7 bases and J 2 bases, with 11 bases left between them. Germline values: CDR1 MNHNY, CDR2 SVGAGI (reference sequence). CDR3 size: 13 residues. The CDR3, as DNA: TGTGCCAGCAAGAAAGGGGCTCAAGAGACCCAGTACTTC. It encodes CASKKGAQETQYF.

This clonotype occurred a few times. The chain couples TRBV7-8 to TRBJ1-3; D might be TRBD1 (5 bases). The V gene lost 6 bases and the J gene lost 14 bases, with 17 bases spanning the gap. The CDR3 extends over 12 amino acids. Germline-derived CDR1 and CDR2 are SGHVS and FQNEAQ. CDR3 DNA sequence: TGTGCCAGCAGACTTTCAGGGTCGTCGGTATATTTT. Translation: CASRLSGSSVYF.

This clonotype was seen a few times. The rearrangement links TRBV15 to TRBJ1-5; D unclear. The CDR3 length is 16 residues. From germline, CDR1 is LNHNV and CDR2 YYDKDF (reference sequence). Deletions cut 0 bases from V and 7 bases from J, with 16 bases between. The CDR3 nucleotides read TGTGCCACCAGCAGAGATTTAACGGCACGACCCCAGCCCCAGCATTTT. Encoded protein: CATSRDLTARPQPQHF.

This clonotype has only a few counts. The rearrangement joins TRBV10-3 to TRBJ1-6, with TRBD1 as a possible D gene (5 bases). This CDR3 has 13 residues. The germline gives CDR1 ENHRY, CDR2 SYGVKD. Trimming shortened V by 11 bases and J by 7 bases, and 15 bases separated the two germline ends. The CDR3 here is CAASGTLNSPLHF. Written as DNA, the CDR3 is TGTGCCGCTTCCGGGACTTTAAATTCACCCCTCCACTTT.

This clonotype was detected a few times. The chain couples TRBV28 to TRBJ1-2; D unclear. CDR3 length: 14 amino acids. Germline assignment: CDR1 MDHEN and CDR2 SYDVKM. Trimming cost V 2 bases and J 4 bases, with 11 bases left between them. The CDR3 bases are TGTGCCAGCAGTTTAGGAGGGTTTGCCTATGGCTACACCTTC. Residues: CASSLGGFAYGYTF.

Only a few counts were recorded for this clonotype. The chain carries TRBV6-1 and TRBJ1-3, with 10 nucleotides matching TRBD1. The ends lost 4 bases at V and 4 bases at J; junction bases unmatched: 4. The CDR3 is made up of 15 amino acids. Germline CDR1 MNHNS, CDR2 SASEGT. The DNA for the CDR3 is TGTGCCAGCAGTGGACAGGGGGCGCAAGGAAACACCATATATTTT. Its protein is CASSGQGAQGNTIYF.

The sample holds a few counts of this clonotype. The J gene is TRBJ2-7, the V gene TRBV7-2; no clear D. CDR3 length: 14 residues. Germline values: CDR1 SGHTA, CDR2 FQGNSA. V lost 0 bases and J lost 3, with 9 bases in between. CDR3 sequence: CASSLARTSYEQYF. CDR3 nucleotides: TGTGCCAGCAGCTTAGCCCGAACGAGCTACGAGCAGTACTTC. Combining the CDR3 with reference TRBV7-2 and TRBJ2-7 gives the whole variable domain GAGVSQSPSNKVTEKGKDVELRCDPISGHTALYWYRQSLGQGLEFLIYFQGNSAPDKSGLPSDRFSAERTGGSVSTLTIQRTQQEDSAVYLCASSLARTSYEQYFGPGTRLTVT.

CDR3 sequence: CAIPSGIGFGNEQFF. The DNA for the CDR3 is TGTGCCATCCCTTCGGGGATAGGGTTTGGAAATGAGCAGTTCTTC. V is TRBV11-2 and J is TRBJ2-1, with D possibly being TRBD2 (5 bases). In germline, CDR1 is SGHAT, CDR2 FQNNGV. The CDR3 consists of 15 residues. V was shortened by 10 bases and J by 7 bases, with 23 bases between the two germline ends.

The CDR3 sequence: CASRPPTGGADYGYTF. The CDR3 nucleotides read TGTGCCAGCAGACCACCTACAGGGGGCGCAGACTATGGCTACACCTTC. This rearrangement joins TRBV28 to TRBJ1-2; 9 positions agree with TRBD1. The CDR3 runs to 16 residues. J gave up 3 bases and V 6 bases, and 11 bases lay outside the gene matches. The germline gives CDR1 MDHEN, CDR2 SYDVKM.